This T cell receptor beta chain comes out of a study of T cells in Graves' hyperthyroidism and ophthalmopathy. What was amplified from RNA transcripts were TCR beta CDR3 regions. The HTBI primer set was used in a first-round RT-PCR of the TCR CDR3. TCRdb reanalysed the multiplex PCR reads using MiXCR and keeps one entry per CDR3 protein. The table records fewer than 900,000 distinct CDR3 sequences, approximately 16% of them present only once. Extraction of PBMCs used 9 to 10 ml of fresh peripheral blood. Study conclusions and caveats: Researchers found most expanded thyroid clonotypes above 0.001 in blood as well. A model of 13 V-J features distinguished ophthalmopathy from stable hyperthyroidism. In validation, the model predicted ophthalmopathy. These predictions came a median about 6.2 months before onset.

Note on this clonotype: Its antigen is currently unknown.

Sequences were obtained from blood. This TCR came from a man aged 18 to 30 with Graves' hyperthyroidism.

The chain's CDR3 is CATTDRSNQPQHF. The CDR3 nucleotides are TGTGCCACCACGGACCGTAGCAATCAGCCCCAGCATTTT. The chain carries TRBV28 and TRBJ1-5; D gene ambiguous. In germline, CDR1 is MDHEN, CDR2 SYDVKM. The CDR3 is made up of 13 amino acids. Trimming removed 10 bases at V and 0 bases at J, with 10 bases between.